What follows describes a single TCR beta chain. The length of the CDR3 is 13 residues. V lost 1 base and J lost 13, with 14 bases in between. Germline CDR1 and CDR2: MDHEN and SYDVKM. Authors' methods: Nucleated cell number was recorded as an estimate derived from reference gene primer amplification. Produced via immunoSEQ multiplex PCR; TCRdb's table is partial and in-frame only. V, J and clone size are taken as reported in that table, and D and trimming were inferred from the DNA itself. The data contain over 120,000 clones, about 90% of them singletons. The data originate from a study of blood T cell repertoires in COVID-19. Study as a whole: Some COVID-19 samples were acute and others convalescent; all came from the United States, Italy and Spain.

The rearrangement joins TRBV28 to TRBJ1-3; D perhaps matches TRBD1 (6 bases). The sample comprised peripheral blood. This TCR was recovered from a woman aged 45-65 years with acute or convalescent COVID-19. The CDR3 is CASSLLARGSIYF. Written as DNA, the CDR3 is TGTGCCAGCAGTTTATTGGCCAGGGGCTCAATATATTTT.